This T cell receptor (beta chain) comes out of a study of T-cell memory formation after mild COVID-19 (TCRdb year 2021). A note on the overall study: TCR sequence clusters from the two donors were largely donor specific. In two donors, T-cell clones that expanded and contracted after mild COVID-19 were followed by sequencing TCRalpha and TCRbeta repertoires longitudinally. Two young, previously healthy adult volunteers, one female and one male, were included in the cohort. Overall study outcomes, separate from this receptor: Contracting CD4+ clones were located mainly in the CM and EM memory subsets, whereas CD8+ clones were found to be enriched in EMRA. Balanced CD4/CD8 phenotypes were observed for clones contracting from day 15 to 85, whereas a bias towards CD4+ was observed for a second wave of clones expanding from day 15 to 37. Some responding clones were found in pre-infection memory, which suggests that pre-existing cross-reactive memory T cells took part in the SARS-CoV-2 response. Only two mild cases were covered in the study, and larger cohorts including severe cases with pre-infection samples were considered necessary. The second-wave clones that peaked on day 37 were not confirmed to be SARS-CoV-2 specific.

Ficoll-Paque density gradient centrifugation was used to isolate PBMCs. The junction shows trimming of 5 bases on V and 2 bases on J, plus 24 bases between the germline ends. From its cysteine to its phenylalanine, the CDR3 spans 18 amino acids. Solely the CDR3 DNA is kept, with 54 bases framed from the first base. CDR1 is given as SEHNR and CDR2 as FQNEAQ, both from the germline V gene (reference sequence). Sequencing used an Illumina NovaSeq 6000. TCRalpha and TCRbeta cDNA libraries were constructed by 5'RACE with constant-segment primers, with sample barcodes and unique molecular identifiers being introduced. Trizol reagent was used to extract RNA from every sample. Libraries were amplified in two PCR steps, with a second sample barcode and Illumina TruSeq adapters added in the second step. Libraries were sequenced on an Illumina NovaSeq with 2 x 150 bp paired-end reads. As for the original processing: Reads were demultiplexed and collapsed into UMI-guided consensus sequences with migec v1.2.7. Using mixcr v2.1.11, UMI consensuses were aligned to TRA and TRB V and J templates and then assembled into clonotypes. Clonotypes were classified as expanded or contracted when called significant by both edgeR and NoisET, with noise models trained on biological replicates. For edgeR calls, the cutoffs were a false discovery rate-adjusted p below 0.01 and a log2 fold-change threshold of 1. As an exploratory analysis of dynamics, max-normalized trajectories of the 1000 most abundant clonotypes were examined by PCA with hierarchical clustering. The CD4 or CD8 phenotype of responding clones was assigned using the separately sequenced CD4+ and CD8+ repertoires. The raw public reads went through TCRdb reprocessing: fastp at Q25, MiXCR clone calling, in-frame beta chains kept. Rows with one shared CDR3 protein collapse into an entry with the most common genes and DNA. In this record, the V and J calls reflect TCRdb's handling and not the investigators' own analysis. The sample contains roughly 500,000 distinct CDR3 sequences, 20% of them found a single time. About an eighth of the sample belongs to the ten largest clones.

On this clonotype itself: Its antigen target is currently unknown. No base quality values were provided; no much bigger clone lies one nucleotide off.

Sequences were obtained from PBMCs or a T cell subset sorted from them (not recorded which). The receptor was derived from an adult woman who had mild COVID-19 (a few samples of this study predate the infection). The sample titles of this study are shuffled in the database, so cell type and time point are left out; the donor was told from shared clones. The rearrangement joined TRBV7-9 to TRBJ1-1, and possibly TRBD1, on 6 matching bases. This receptor has the CDR3 CASSPHPTPRGPNTEAFF. The nucleotide sequence is TGTGCCAGCAGCCCACACCCCACCCCCAGGGGACCTAACACTGAAGCTTTCTTT. When the CDR3 is completed using the reference TRBV7-9 and TRBJ1-1 genes on either side, the full variable domain is DTGVSQNPRHKITKRGQNVTFRCDPISEHNRLYWYRQTLGQGPEFLTYFQNEAQLEKSRLLSDRFSAERPKGSFSTLEIQRTEQGDSAMYLCASSPHPTPRGPNTEAFFGQGTRLTVV.